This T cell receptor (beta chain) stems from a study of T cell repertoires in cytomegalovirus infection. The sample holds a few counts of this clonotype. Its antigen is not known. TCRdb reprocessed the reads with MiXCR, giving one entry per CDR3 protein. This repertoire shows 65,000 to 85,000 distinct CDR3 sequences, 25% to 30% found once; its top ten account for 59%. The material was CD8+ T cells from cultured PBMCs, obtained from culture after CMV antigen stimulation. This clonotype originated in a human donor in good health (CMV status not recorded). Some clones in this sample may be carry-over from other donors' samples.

CDR3 loop: CASSPLLLAGGTDTQYF. The CDR3, as DNA: TGTGCCAGCAGTCCCCTTTTGCTAGCGGGAGGGACAGATACGCAGTATTTT. V is TRBV12-3 or TRBV12-4 and J is TRBJ2-3; TRBD2 matches at 12 bases. V was pared by 5 bases and J by 3 bases, with 9 bases of the junction left unmatched. This CDR3 is built from 17 residues.